Following are 27 T cell receptor beta chains from one sample sequenced in a study of blood T cell repertoires in COVID-19. Sequencing was performed with immunoSEQ multiplex PCR; in TCRdb, only in-frame clones are kept and a portion is missing. The data contain 310,000 or so clones, around 89% of them singletons. Sequencing input: PBMCs or T cells enriched from blood (not recorded which). The receptors shown here come from a young woman with acute COVID-19.

The rearrangement uses TRBV20-1 and TRBJ1-1; D may be TRBD1 (6 bases). The CDR3 is made up of 13 amino acids. V was clipped by 3 bases and J by 1 base, with 9 bases between them. Per the germline V gene, CDR1 is DFQATT and CDR2 is SNEGSKA (reference sequence). This CDR3 is CSASRGGNTEAFF. The CDR3 DNA sequence: TGCAGTGCTAGTAGGGGGGGGAACACTGAAGCTTTCTTT.

The chain carries TRBV9 and TRBJ2-2, with D uncertain. There are 17 residues in the CDR3. Per germline, CDR1 SGDLS and CDR2 YYNGEE. Trimming took off 3 bases at V and 4 bases at J, with 19 bases between the two ends. The CDR3 nucleotides read TGTGCCAGCAGCGAGCGAATGGTGGCCGGATTCACCGGGGAGCTGTTTTTT. Translating gives CASSERMVAGFTGELFF.

The CDR3 sequence is CASRGGALNTEAFF. The CDR3 DNA follows: TGCGCCAGCAGGGGGGGGGCACTCAACACTGAAGCTTTCTTT. V gene TRBV5-1 combines with J gene TRBJ1-1, with a weak D call TRBD1 (6 bases). From germline, CDR1 is SGHRS and CDR2 YFSETQ. This CDR3 region has 14 residues. Trimming left V 5 bases short and J 2 bases short, with 13 bases between.

This chain links TRBV14 with TRBJ2-1; 9 positions agree with TRBD1. With V trimmed by 2 bases and J by 3 bases, 8 bases remained unmatched. Looked up from germline, CDR1 is SGHDN and CDR2 is FVKESK. This CDR3 region has 17 residues. CDR3 sequence (DNA): TGTGCCAGCAGCCAAAACAGGGGGCAAGTTATCTACAATGAGCAGTTCTTC. Translating gives CASSQNRGQVIYNEQFF.

The chain links TRBV10-1 to TRBJ2-1; TRBD1 might be the D (5 bases). Germline lookup yields CDR1 WNHNN and CDR2 SYGVQD (reference sequence). Between the trimmed V and J ends, which lost 3 bases and 5 bases, there was a span of 14 bases. The CDR3 runs to 15 residues. CDR3 coding DNA: TGCGCCAGCAGTGATGGTGGGGCAGGAGACAATGAGCAGTTCTTC. It yields the protein CASSDGGAGDNEQFF.

The genes are TRBV5-1 and TRBJ1-4; the D gene is possibly TRBD1 (6 bases). The CDR3 runs 14 residues. V shed 0 bases and J shed 10 bases, with 13 bases lying between them. The germline gives CDR1 SGHRS, CDR2 YFSETQ. CDR3 residues: CASSLETVGGKLFF. CDR3 nucleotide sequence: TGCGCCAGCAGCTTGGAGACAGTAGGGGGAAAACTGTTTTTT.

V and J are TRBV6-5 and TRBJ1-5; 8 positions match TRBD1. From germline, CDR1 is MNHEY and CDR2 SVGAGI. V trimming: 6 bases; J trimming: 4 bases; junction bases outside the gene matches: 8. The CDR3 is 15 amino acids. The CDR3, as DNA: TGTGCCAGCAGCGCCAGTGGACAGGGTAATCAGCCCCAGCATTTT. It translates to CASSASGQGNQPQHF.

The chain combines TRBV2 with TRBJ1-3; D remains unclear. Germline CDR1 is SNHLY and CDR2 is FYNNEI. This CDR3 spans 13 amino acids. Deletions cut 4 bases from V and 3 bases from J, with 7 bases between. The CDR3 is CASSVFGGNTIYF. CDR3 nucleotides: TGTGCCAGCAGTGTCTTCGGTGGAAACACCATATATTTT.

Here the CDR3 reads CASSSFRDTLHSPLHF. The CDR3 nucleotides are TGTGCCAGCAGCTCATTCCGGGACACCCTACATTCACCCCTCCACTTT. The chain combines TRBV7-8 with TRBJ1-6; a weak D match, TRBD1 (6 bases). Per the germline V gene, CDR1 is SGHVS and CDR2 is FQNEAQ. The CDR3 sequence is 16 residues long. Trimming removed 4 bases from V and 8 bases from J, with 18 bases in between.

V usage is TRBV4-1 and J usage is TRBJ2-7, with 8 bases matching TRBD2. The V gene's germline CDR1 is MGHRA and CDR2 YSYEKL. Trimming at V came to 6 bases and at J to 3 bases, leaving 4 bases not matched to a gene. This CDR3 has 13 residues. The CDR3 DNA reads as TGCGCCAGCAGTGGCGGGAGGAACTACGAGCAGTACTTC. It translates to CASSGGRNYEQYF.

The chain couples TRBV10-2 to TRBJ2-7, with TRBD1 as a possible D gene (5 bases). Trimming stripped 3 bases from V and 0 bases from J, with 9 bases between. CDR3 length: 14 residues. CDR1 and CDR2 (germline): WSHSY, SAAADI. CDR3 coding DNA: TGCGCCAGCAGTGATTCGCAGGGCTCCTACGAGCAGTACTTC. Its protein product is CASSDSQGSYEQYF.

The chain combines TRBV28 with TRBJ1-3, with D possibly matching TRBD1 (6 bases). V dropped 7 bases and J dropped 0 bases, with 19 bases sitting between them. CDR3 length equals 17 residues. In germline, CDR1 is MDHEN, CDR2 SYDVKM. The CDR3 spells CASIWRRTVGSGNTIYF. Here the CDR3 DNA reads TGTGCCAGCATTTGGCGGAGGACAGTTGGCTCTGGAAACACCATATATTTT.

This clone was seen once. J is TRBJ2-1 and V is TRBV7-2; 11 bases align to TRBD2. The germline V gene encodes CDR1 SGHTA and CDR2 FQGNSA. With V trimmed by 3 bases and J by 0 bases, 7 bases remained unmatched. This CDR3 has 18 residues. CDR3 sequence (DNA): TGTGCCAGCAGCTTTCGACTAGCGGGAACAAGCTCCTACAATGAGCAGTTCTTC. Its protein product is CASSFRLAGTSSYNEQFF.

The J gene is TRBJ1-6, the V gene TRBV5-1; tentatively, D is TRBD1 (6 bases). Trimming took off 7 bases at V and 4 bases at J, with 12 bases between the two ends. The CDR3 spans 14 residues. Germline V CDR1 and CDR2: SGHRS, YFSETQ. CDR3 nucleotides: TGCGCCAGCCGAAAAAGGGGGTATAATTCACCCCTCCACTTT. Amino acids: CASRKRGYNSPLHF.

A single count supports this clone. V gene TRBV15 combines with J gene TRBJ1-5; D gene uncertain. Deletions cut 0 bases from V and 6 bases from J, with 12 bases between. In germline, CDR1 is LNHNV, CDR2 YYDKDF (reference sequence). This CDR3 region has 15 residues. CDR3 sequence: CATSRDLGVGQPQHF. The CDR3 DNA sequence: TGTGCCACCAGCAGAGATCTCGGGGTGGGTCAGCCCCAGCATTTT.

V and J are TRBV5-1 and TRBJ2-2, with TRBD2 matching over 15 bases. Germline loops: CDR1 SGHRS, CDR2 YFSETQ. This CDR3 has 16 residues. V was pared by 5 bases and J by 4 bases, with 3 bases of the junction left unmatched. Here the CDR3 DNA reads TGCGCCAGCAGAGGACTAGCGGGAGGGCCCACCGGGGAGCTGTTTTTT. As protein: CASRGLAGGPTGELFF.

The chain is built from TRBV6-5 and TRBJ2-2; the D gene is possibly TRBD1 (6 bases). The germline V and J ends were trimmed by 0 bases and 3 bases, with 8 bases remaining between them. CDR3 length: 15 residues. Germline V lookup: CDR1 MNHEY, CDR2 SVGAGI. CDR3 loop: CASSYSHRDTGELFF. CDR3 DNA: TGTGCCAGCAGTTACTCGCACAGGGACACCGGGGAGCTGTTTTTT.

Only a few counts were recorded for this clone. The chain is built from TRBV6-1 and TRBJ1-1; D perhaps matches TRBD1 (6 bases). Germline-derived CDR1 and CDR2 are MNHNS and SASEGT. This CDR3 is 16 amino acids long. The germline V and J ends were trimmed by 2 bases and 3 bases, with 16 bases remaining between them. The CDR3, as DNA: TGTGCCAGCAGTGAATCTAGACAGGCTGGGGACACTGAAGCTTTCTTT. This encodes CASSESRQAGDTEAFF.

The J gene is TRBJ1-5, the V gene TRBV15; D perhaps matches TRBD1 (5 bases). CDR1 LNHNV and CDR2 YYDKDF come from the germline V gene (reference sequence). Trimming cost V 5 bases and J 3 bases, with 14 bases left between them. CDR3 length: 15 residues. The CDR3 DNA is TGTGCCACCAGCCTGGGCCACAGGAACAATCAGCCCCAGCATTTT. Translating it yields CATSLGHRNNQPQHF.

The CDR3 here is CASSRLSGYEQYF. Here the CDR3 DNA reads TGTGCCAGCAGCCGGCTTTCGGGCTACGAGCAGTACTTC. The chain links TRBV7-3 to TRBJ2-7; D uncertain. This CDR3 is built from 13 residues. Between the trimmed V and J ends, which lost 5 bases and 3 bases, there was a span of 11 bases. Germline V gene lookup returns CDR1 SGHTA and CDR2 FQGTGA.

This sequence joins TRBV6-5 and TRBJ1-2; 7 bases agree with TRBD1. There are 13 residues in the CDR3. The V and J ends lost 8 bases and 6 bases, in that order; junction bases with no gene match: 9. Germline V CDR1 and CDR2: MNHEY, SVGAGI. CDR3 protein: CASGPGGFHGYTF. DNA of the CDR3: TGTGCCAGCGGCCCAGGGGGTTTTCATGGCTACACCTTC.

The rearrangement uses TRBV14 and TRBJ1-4, with TRBD1 matching 9 bases. Germline CDR1 and CDR2: SGHDN and FVKESK. J was trimmed by 5 bases and V by 5 bases; bases with no gene match: 18. The CDR3 loop spans 19 amino acids. For the CDR3, the DNA is TGTGCCAGCAGCTCGTACCGGGACAGGGATAGAGAAGGGAATGAAAAACTGTTTTTT. This translates into CASSSYRDRDREGNEKLFF.

V gene TRBV7-2 combines with J gene TRBJ2-7; 8 bases match TRBD1. With 5 bases clipped from V and 6 bases from J, the junction kept 9 bases outside the gene matches. The germline V gene encodes CDR1 SGHTA and CDR2 FQGNSA. The CDR3 extends over 14 amino acids. CDR3 protein: CASSVGTGGSEQYF. CDR3 in DNA: TGTGCCAGCAGCGTCGGGACAGGAGGGTCCGAGCAGTACTTC.

V and J are TRBV20-1 and TRBJ2-1; TRBD1 agrees at 7 bases. The CDR3 consists of 11 residues. Per germline, CDR1 DFQATT and CDR2 SNEGSKA (reference sequence). The V gene end was trimmed by 5 bases and the J gene end by 12 bases; junction bases not matched to a gene: 7. The chain's CDR3 is CSAGTGTVQFF. For the CDR3, the DNA is TGCAGTGCTGGAACCGGGACAGTGCAGTTCTTC.

This CDR3 is CASSTDGGLTGKQPQHF. DNA for the CDR3: TGTGCCAGCAGCACTGACGGCGGACTGACAGGGAAGCAGCCCCAGCATTTT. The gene calls are TRBV28 and TRBJ1-5; 7 positions match TRBD1. V was clipped by 6 bases and J by 7 bases; unmatched bases: 18. The CDR3 sequence is 17 residues long. Germline CDR1 is MDHEN and CDR2 is SYDVKM.

This clone appeared once. The V gene is TRBV7-8, the J gene TRBJ1-1; D may be TRBD1 (5 bases). From germline, CDR1 is SGHVS and CDR2 FQNEAQ. CDR3 length equals 15 residues. Deletions cut 5 bases from V and 3 bases from J, with 16 bases between. The CDR3 DNA reads as TGTGCCAGCAGCCCACCAGACAGCACACACACTGAAGCTTTCTTT. Encoded protein: CASSPPDSTHTEAFF.

This sequence joins TRBV27 and TRBJ2-1, with a possible D match to TRBD2 (6 bases). V lost 5 bases, J lost 5 bases, and 16 bases lay in between. Germline loops: CDR1 MNHEY, CDR2 SMNVEV (reference sequence). The CDR3 is made up of 15 amino acids. The CDR3 coding sequence is TGTGCCAGCAGTCCAGTCTCGGAGGGGAACAATGAGCAGTTCTTC. It specifies CASSPVSEGNNEQFF.